These T cell receptor beta chains were read from a single sample in a study of T cell repertoires in cytomegalovirus infection. A single record per CDR3 protein comes from TCRdb applying MiXCR to the reads. The table shows under 70,000 distinct CDR3 sequences, with approximately 36% occurring only once. These TCRs are of unknown antigen specificity. Sequenced: PBMCs, sequenced either directly or after in vitro stimulation (not recorded which). These receptors came from a human donor in good health (CMV status not recorded). Some clones in this sample may be carry-over from other donors' samples. Each CDR3 is given with its conserved first and last residue. Fields, in order: D gene, J gene, CDR3 length, V gene, clone size, CDR3 DNA, CDR3 protein. The D gene is left open where the match is weak. Only some rows state a clone size, as once, few, many or a class for expanded clones.

D: NA; J: TRBJ2-3; length: 19; V: TRBV7-9; size: few; DNA: TGTGCCAGCAGCTTAGGGGTTGCCGCTGGGACTCGCAGCACAGATACGCAGTATTTT; CDR3: CASSLGVAAGTRSTDTQYF
D: NA; J: TRBJ2-1; length: 14; V: TRBV6-2/TRBV6-3; size: NA; DNA: TGTGCCAGCAGTTACAAGGGTCCCTACAATGAGCAGTTCTTC; CDR3: CASSYKGPYNEQFF
D: NA; J: TRBJ2-3; length: 19; V: TRBV7-9; size: NA; DNA: TGTGCCAGCAGCCCCCTACTTAGCGGACCCACAAAAGCGGCTGGTACGCAGTATTTT; CDR3: CASSPLLSGPTKAAGTQYF
D: NA; J: TRBJ2-2; length: 15; V: TRBV12-5; size: NA; DNA: TGTGCCGCGGAGGGAAATGTTATCTGCACCGGGGAGCTGTTTTTT; CDR3: CAAEGNVICTGELFF
D: NA; J: TRBJ1-5; length: 14; V: TRBV20-1; size: NA; DNA: TGCAGTGCTAGACGGGGTTATAGCAATCAGCCCCAGCATTTT; CDR3: CSARRGYSNQPQHF
D: TRBD2; J: TRBJ2-3; length: 15; V: TRBV5-4; size: NA; DNA: TGTGCCAGCAGCTTGGATCGGGGGGGCACGAATACGCAGTATTTT; CDR3: CASSLDRGGTNTQYF
D: NA; J: TRBJ2-5; length: 13; V: TRBV7-8; size: NA; DNA: TGTGCCAGCAGCTTAAGGACGCGACAGACCCAGTACTTC; CDR3: CASSLRTRQTQYF
D: TRBD2; J: TRBJ2-7; length: 14; V: TRBV4-2; size: NA; DNA: TGTGCCAGCAGCCCCAGACTAGCAGGATACGAGCAGTACTTC; CDR3: CASSPRLAGYEQYF
D: NA; J: TRBJ1-5; length: 18; V: TRBV7-2; size: many; DNA: TGTGCCAGCAGCTTAATGGCCTTGGGAGGGGGGCCCAATCAGCCCCAGCATTTT; CDR3: CASSLMALGGGPNQPQHF
D: TRBD1; J: TRBJ2-1; length: 15; V: TRBV6-8; size: NA; DNA: TGTGCCAGCAGTCCCCAGGGACAGGTTGAGAGTGAGCAGTTCTTC; CDR3: CASSPQGQVESEQFF
D: NA; J: TRBJ1-1; length: 13; V: TRBV5-5; size: NA; DNA: TGTGCCTCACGAGGACAGCTGAACACTGAAGCTTTCTTT; CDR3: CASRGQLNTEAFF
D: TRBD2; J: TRBJ2-1; length: 15; V: TRBV4-3; size: NA; DNA: TGCGCCAGCAGCCAAGTTCTAGCGGGAGATGGGGAGCAGTTCTTC; CDR3: CASSQVLAGDGEQFF
D: NA; J: TRBJ2-3; length: 17; V: TRBV6-2/TRBV6-3; size: NA; DNA: TGTGCCAGCAGTTCCCTCTCCAGCGGAGCTCGCACAGATACGCAGTATTTT; CDR3: CASSSLSSGARTDTQYF
D: TRBD1; J: TRBJ1-6; length: 14; V: TRBV2; size: NA; DNA: TGTGCCAGCAACTCCCAGGGGGCGGATTCACCCCTCCACTTT; CDR3: CASNSQGADSPLHF
D: NA; J: TRBJ1-5; length: 13; V: TRBV27; size: NA; DNA: TGTGCCAGCAGTTACGGGGTCAATCAGCCCCAGCATTTT; CDR3: CASSYGVNQPQHF
D: NA; J: TRBJ2-2; length: 15; V: TRBV6-6; size: few; DNA: TGTGCCAGCAGTCAGACTAGGGGGGAAACCGGGGAGCTGTTTTTT; CDR3: CASSQTRGETGELFF
D: NA; J: TRBJ2-3; length: 15; V: TRBV28; size: few; DNA: TGTGCCAGCAGTTTATTTACGGATAGCACAGATACGCAGTATTTT; CDR3: CASSLFTDSTDTQYF
D: TRBD2; J: TRBJ2-1; length: 14; V: TRBV7-2; size: few; DNA: TGTGCCAGCAGTCAAGCGGGAGTATACAATGAGCAGTTCTTC; CDR3: CASSQAGVYNEQFF
D: TRBD1; J: TRBJ1-1; length: 17; V: TRBV4-1; size: NA; DNA: TGCGCCAGCAGCCGACGACACTCCGGACAGGCGCTACCTGAAGCTTTCTTT; CDR3: CASSRRHSGQALPEAFF
D: NA; J: TRBJ2-7; length: 15; V: TRBV7-6; size: few; DNA: TGTGCCAGCAGCTCCGGACAGGGAGGGACCTACGAGCAGTACTTC; CDR3: CASSSGQGGTYEQYF
D: TRBD2; J: TRBJ2-7; length: 17; V: TRBV7-9; size: NA; DNA: TGTGCCAGCAGCCACACGGGAACAGGGACTAGCAGCTACGAGCAGTACTTC; CDR3: CASSHTGTGTSSYEQYF
D: NA; J: TRBJ2-7; length: 14; V: TRBV5-5; size: NA; DNA: TGTGCCAGCAGTCAGCCGGGCGTCAAGAACGAGCAGTACTTC; CDR3: CASSQPGVKNEQYF
D: NA; J: TRBJ2-3; length: 13; V: TRBV6-5; size: few; DNA: TGTGCCACCGCTCCGGACTACACAGATACGCAGTATTTT; CDR3: CATAPDYTDTQYF
D: NA; J: TRBJ1-5; length: 12; V: TRBV7-2; size: many; DNA: TGTGCCAGCAGCTTTTCGGGTGACACCCAGCATTTT; CDR3: CASSFSGDTQHF
D: NA; J: TRBJ2-2; length: 16; V: TRBV2; size: many; DNA: TGTGCCAGCAGCCCCAATTCCCAGCGCTACACCGGGGAGCTGTTTTTT; CDR3: CASSPNSQRYTGELFF
D: TRBD1; J: TRBJ2-1; length: 14; V: TRBV6-2/TRBV6-3; size: NA; DNA: TGTGCCAGCAGTTACTCGAACAGGGGCAATGAGCAGTTCTTC; CDR3: CASSYSNRGNEQFF
D: TRBD1; J: TRBJ2-7; length: 15; V: TRBV5-1; size: NA; DNA: TGCGCCAGCAGCTTGTTGGGACAGAGCTCCTACGAGCAGTACTTC; CDR3: CASSLLGQSSYEQYF
D: TRBD2; J: TRBJ2-3; length: 14; V: TRBV12-3/TRBV12-4; size: many; DNA: TGTGCCAGCAGACCAACCCTAGCGGGAGATACGCAGTATTTT; CDR3: CASRPTLAGDTQYF
D: NA; J: TRBJ2-1; length: 13; V: TRBV29-1; size: few; DNA: TGCAGCGTTGAAGACTTAGGTCTCTATGAGCAGTTCTTC; CDR3: CSVEDLGLYEQFF
D: TRBD1; J: TRBJ1-3; length: 15; V: TRBV30; size: NA; DNA: TGTGCCTGGATGGGTGACAGGGGGCTTATAAACACCATATATTTT; CDR3: CAWMGDRGLINTIYF
D: NA; J: TRBJ2-7; length: 13; V: TRBV11-2; size: few; DNA: TGTGCCAGCAGCTCCGGACTGTCCTACGAGCAGTACTTC; CDR3: CASSSGLSYEQYF
D: NA; J: TRBJ2-3; length: 11; V: TRBV20-1; size: NA; DNA: TGCAGTGTTCCTAACGGGGATACGCAGTATTTT; CDR3: CSVPNGDTQYF
D: TRBD2; J: TRBJ2-5; length: 14; V: TRBV7-6; size: NA; DNA: TGTGCCAGCAGCTTAACGACTAGCGGAGAGACCCAGTACTTC; CDR3: CASSLTTSGETQYF
D: TRBD2; J: TRBJ2-1; length: 18; V: TRBV7-8; size: few; DNA: TGTGCCAGCAGCTTGGGGATTCGAGCGGGGGGGCGGTACAATGAGCAGTTCTTC; CDR3: CASSLGIRAGGRYNEQFF
D: NA; J: TRBJ1-1; length: 16; V: TRBV19; size: few; DNA: TGTGCCAGTAGCCGCGCACCGGGACAAGGGTACACTGAAGCTTTCTTT; CDR3: CASSRAPGQGYTEAFF
D: NA; J: TRBJ2-1; length: 15; V: TRBV7-3; size: NA; DNA: TGTGCCAGCAGCCCATCCGGGAATATCTACAATGAGCAGTCCTTC; CDR3: CASSPSGNIYNEQSF
D: NA; J: TRBJ1-5; length: 15; V: TRBV27; size: NA; DNA: TGTGCCAGCAGTTTAGGGACCTTAGGGAATCAGCCCCAGCATTTT; CDR3: CASSLGTLGNQPQHF
D: NA; J: TRBJ1-1; length: 13; V: TRBV7-2; size: many; DNA: TGTGCCAGCAGCTTCCAGCCGAACACTGAAGCTTTCTTT; CDR3: CASSFQPNTEAFF
D: NA; J: TRBJ2-6; length: 13; V: TRBV3-1; size: NA; DNA: TGTGCCAGCATTCTATCTGGGGCCAACGTCCTGACTTTC; CDR3: CASILSGANVLTF
D: NA; J: TRBJ2-5; length: 12; V: TRBV12-3/TRBV12-4; size: NA; DNA: TGTGCCAGCACCCCAGGGGCCGAGACCCAGTACTTC; CDR3: CASTPGAETQYF
D: TRBD2; J: TRBJ2-1; length: 15; V: TRBV10-3; size: few; DNA: TGTGCCATCACTTCTACTAGCGGGGGCCTCAATGAGCAGTTCTTC; CDR3: CAITSTSGGLNEQFF
D: NA; J: TRBJ2-1; length: 14; V: TRBV11-2; size: many; DNA: TGTGCCAGCAGCCCCCTTTCCCCCGGATATGAGCAGTTCTTC; CDR3: CASSPLSPGYEQFF
D: TRBD2; J: TRBJ2-7; length: 15; V: TRBV7-6; size: few; DNA: TGTGCCAGCAGCCTGACTAGCGGGCCTAACTACGAGCAGTACTTC; CDR3: CASSLTSGPNYEQYF
D: NA; J: TRBJ1-6; length: 13; V: TRBV19; size: few; DNA: TGTGCCAGTAAGGCCCAGGGCGGTTCACCCCTCCACTTT; CDR3: CASKAQGGSPLHF
D: NA; J: TRBJ2-7; length: 14; V: TRBV12-3/TRBV12-4; size: NA; DNA: TGTGCCAGCAGGGCAACAGGGCTCTCCTACGAGCAGTACTTC; CDR3: CASRATGLSYEQYF
D: NA; J: TRBJ1-2; length: 13; V: TRBV10-3; size: NA; DNA: TGTGCCATCAGTGATAGGGAATCAAAGGGCTACACCTTC; CDR3: CAISDRESKGYTF
D: NA; J: TRBJ2-7; length: 15; V: TRBV5-6; size: once; DNA: TGTGCCAGCAGCTTGTTGTCAAGGAGCTCCTACGAGCAGTACTTC; CDR3: CASSLLSRSSYEQYF
D: NA; J: TRBJ1-1; length: 14; V: TRBV12-3/TRBV12-4; size: NA; DNA: TGTGCCAGCAAAAAGACAGCTCTCAACACTGAAGCTTTCTTT; CDR3: CASKKTALNTEAFF
D: NA; J: TRBJ2-6; length: 14; V: TRBV27; size: NA; DNA: TGTGCCAGCAGTTTTTTGTTTGGGGCCAACGTCCTGACTTTC; CDR3: CASSFLFGANVLTF
D: NA; J: TRBJ1-1; length: 11; V: TRBV2; size: NA; DNA: TGTGCCAGCAGTACCGGCCTGGAAGCTTTCTTT; CDR3: CASSTGLEAFF
D: TRBD1; J: TRBJ2-1; length: 14; V: TRBV7-9; size: few; DNA: TGTGCCAGCAGCAAACTACAGGGGAACAATGAGCAGTTCTTC; CDR3: CASSKLQGNNEQFF
D: NA; J: TRBJ2-4; length: 13; V: TRBV15; size: NA; DNA: TGTGCCACCAGCAGAGATGAGTTGAACATTCAGTACTTC; CDR3: CATSRDELNIQYF
D: NA; J: TRBJ1-2; length: 13; V: TRBV7-9; size: NA; DNA: TGTGCCAGCAGTTACACAGGACCCGATGGCTACACCTTC; CDR3: CASSYTGPDGYTF
D: TRBD1; J: TRBJ2-7; length: 14; V: TRBV7-2; size: once; DNA: TGTGCCAGCAGCCCAACCAGGGGGCTCTTAGAGCAGTACTTC; CDR3: CASSPTRGLLEQYF
D: NA; J: TRBJ1-5; length: 14; V: TRBV27; size: NA; DNA: TGTGCCAGCAGTGGGGGGGGGTTGCGTCAGCCCCAGCATTTT; CDR3: CASSGGGLRQPQHF
D: NA; J: TRBJ1-1; length: 14; V: TRBV7-8; size: few; DNA: TGTGCCAGCAGCTTGGGGTTAGATGGCACTGAAGCTTTCTTT; CDR3: CASSLGLDGTEAFF
D: NA; J: TRBJ2-2; length: 12; V: TRBV7-2; size: NA; DNA: TGTGCCAGCAGCCTCTACACCGGGGAGCTGTTTTTT; CDR3: CASSLYTGELFF
D: NA; J: TRBJ2-5; length: 13; V: TRBV7-2; size: few; DNA: TGTGCCAGCAGCTTAAGACCGCGGGAGACCCAGTACTTC; CDR3: CASSLRPRETQYF